This T cell receptor (beta chain) is drawn from a study of low-dose radiotherapy and immunotherapy resistance in tumors. This clonotype was seen ten or more times. The germline V gene has CDR1 GTSNPN and CDR2 SVGIG (reference sequence). The CDR3 length is 15 residues. V gave up 0 bases and J gave up 8 bases, with 17 bases separating them. Both TCRalpha and TCRbeta chains were reverse transcribed with V-gene-specific primers. Over 20 PCR cycles, TCRs were amplified from a constant-region primer and V-primer adapter. Each CDR3 protein gets one entry after TCRdb re-called the reads with MiXCR. The table includes 54,000 or so distinct CDR3 sequences, around 27% detected once. Noted time point: before trial treatment.

J is TRBJ2-1 and V is TRBV30; perhaps D is TRBD1 or TRBD2 (5 bases each). The receptor was isolated from a male donor with prostate cancer. The sequenced sample was PBMCs, obtained before treatment. The CDR3, as DNA: TGTGCCTGGAGTGTACGAAGTCGTCGGGGCGATGAGCAGTTCTTC. It encodes CAWSVRSRRGDEQFF.